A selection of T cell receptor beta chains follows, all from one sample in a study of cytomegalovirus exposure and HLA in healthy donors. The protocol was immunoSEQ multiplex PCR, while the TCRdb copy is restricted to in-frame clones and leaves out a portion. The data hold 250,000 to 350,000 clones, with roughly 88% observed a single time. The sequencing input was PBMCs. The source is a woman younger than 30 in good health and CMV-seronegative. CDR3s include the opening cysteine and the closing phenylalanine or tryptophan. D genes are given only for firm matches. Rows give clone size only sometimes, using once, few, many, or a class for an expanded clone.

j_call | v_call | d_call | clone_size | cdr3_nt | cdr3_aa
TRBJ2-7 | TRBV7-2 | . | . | TGTGCCAGCAGCTTAATTGAAACCGGGGGCTACGAGCAGTACTTC | CASSLIETGGYEQYF
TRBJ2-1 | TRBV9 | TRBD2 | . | TGTGCCAGCAGCGCCGGGACTATATTGAATGAGCAGTTCTTC | CASSAGTILNEQFF
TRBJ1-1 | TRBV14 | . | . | TGTGCCAGCAGCCAAGAGGGAGGTCCTTTACTGAACACTGAAGCTTTCTTT | CASSQEGGPLLNTEAFF
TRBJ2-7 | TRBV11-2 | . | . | TGTGCCAGCAGCTTAGGACTAGTCTACGAGCAGTACTTC | CASSLGLVYEQYF
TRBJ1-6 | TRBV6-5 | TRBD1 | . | TGTGCCAGCAGCGGGACAGGGGATGCACGGCCCCTCCACTTT | CASSGTGDARPLHF
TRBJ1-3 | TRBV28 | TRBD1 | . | TGTGCCAGCAGCCCTGGACAGGTTGGGGGCACCATATATTTT | CASSPGQVGGTIYF
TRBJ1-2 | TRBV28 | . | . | TGTGCCAGCAGCACCCTGGGCCCGGCCCACTATGGCTACACCTTC | CASSTLGPAHYGYTF
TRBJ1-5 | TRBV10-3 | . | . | TGTGCCATCAGTGAAGGAGGGCGCAATCAGCCCCAGCATTTT | CAISEGGRNQPQHF
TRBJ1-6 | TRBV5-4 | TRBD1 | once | TGTGCCAGCAGCGGAAGGGACAGGGGTAATTCACCCCTCCACTTT | CASSGRDRGNSPLHF
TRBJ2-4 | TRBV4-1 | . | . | TGCGCCAGCAGCCAACTATGGACTGAAAACATTCAGTACTTC | CASSQLWTENIQYF
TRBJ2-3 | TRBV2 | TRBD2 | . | TGTGCCAGCAGTGTCGCGGGAGTGGGGACAGATACGCAGTATTTT | CASSVAGVGTDTQYF
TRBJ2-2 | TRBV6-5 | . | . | TGTGCCAGCAGTTATTCGGGCGTACGGGGCGGGGAGCTGTTTTTT | CASSYSGVRGGELFF
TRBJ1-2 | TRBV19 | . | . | TGTGCCAGTAGTATACCGCAGGGGACGAGAAACTATGGCTACACCTTC | CASSIPQGTRNYGYTF
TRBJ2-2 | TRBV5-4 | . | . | TGTGCCAGCAGCCAAAAAGGACTACCGACCACCGGGGAGCTGTTTTTT | CASSQKGLPTTGELFF
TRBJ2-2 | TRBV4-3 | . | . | TGCGCCAGCAGCCAAGAAGGGGGTACCGGGGAGCTGTTTTTT | CASSQEGGTGELFF
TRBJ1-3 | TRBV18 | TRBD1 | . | TGTGCCAGCTCACCCATCGGGACAGGGGGAAGGAACTTTGGAAACACCATATATTTT | CASSPIGTGGRNFGNTIYF
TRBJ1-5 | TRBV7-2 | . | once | TGTGCCAGCAGCGTCCGGGGCAATCAGCCCCAGCATTTT | CASSVRGNQPQHF
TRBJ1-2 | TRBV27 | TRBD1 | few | TGTGCCAGCAGTGGATCCGGGACAGGCCAACGTGGCTACACCTTC | CASSGSGTGQRGYTF
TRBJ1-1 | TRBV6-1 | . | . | TGTGCCAGCAGTGAATTAGGCGGGGGTACTGAAGCTTTCTTT | CASSELGGGTEAFF
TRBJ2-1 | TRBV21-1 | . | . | TGTGCCAGCAGCGGAATACTGCGGGAGTTCTCCTACAATGAGCAGTTCTTC | CASSGILREFSYNEQFF
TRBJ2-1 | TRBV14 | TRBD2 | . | TGTGCCAGCAGCCAAGTTCGGGGGGGGGAGCAGTTCTTC | CASSQVRGGEQFF
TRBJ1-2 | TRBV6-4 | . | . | TGTGCCAGCAGGGGCGGGGATGGCTACACCTTC | CASRGGDGYTF
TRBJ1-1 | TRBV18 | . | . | TGTGCCAGCTCACCAAATCTTCAGGGAGGCGAAGCTTTCTTT | CASSPNLQGGEAFF
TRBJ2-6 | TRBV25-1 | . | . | TGTGCCAGCAGTGATAGTTACGGGTTCTCTGGGGCCAACGTCCTGACTTTC | CASSDSYGFSGANVLTF
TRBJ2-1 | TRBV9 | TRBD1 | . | TGTGCCAGCAGCGTTTCAGGACAGGGCCTCAATGAGCAGTTCTTC | CASSVSGQGLNEQFF
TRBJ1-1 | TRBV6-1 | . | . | TGTGCCAGCAGTGAAGCCCAGAGGACAGACCGAGCTTTCTTT | CASSEAQRTDRAFF
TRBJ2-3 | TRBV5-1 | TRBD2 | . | TGCGCCAGCAGCTCCGGACTAGCGGGAGGGGCAACCTACACAGATACGCAGTATTTT | CASSSGLAGGATYTDTQYF
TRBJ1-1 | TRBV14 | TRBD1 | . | TGTGCCAGCAGCCAGCGAGGGGGCACACCCTCTAAGAACACTGAAGCTTTCTTT | CASSQRGGTPSKNTEAFF
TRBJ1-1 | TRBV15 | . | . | TGTGCCACCAGCCTAGCTCACACTGAAGCTTTCTTT | CATSLAHTEAFF
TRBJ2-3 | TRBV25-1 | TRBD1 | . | TGTGCCAGCAGCCCCCAGACAGGGGTGGGCACAGATACGCAGTATTTT | CASSPQTGVGTDTQYF
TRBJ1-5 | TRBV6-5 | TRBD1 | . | TGTGCCAGCAGTTACACAGGGGGAGGCCAGCCCCAGCATTTT | CASSYTGGGQPQHF
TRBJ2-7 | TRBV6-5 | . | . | TGTGCCAGCAGTTCAGGGACAATCTCCTACGAGCAGTACTTC | CASSSGTISYEQYF
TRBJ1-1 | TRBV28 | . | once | TGTGCCAGCAGTCCCTCGGTCGACACTGAAGCTTTCTTT | CASSPSVDTEAFF
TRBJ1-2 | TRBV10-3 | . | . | TGTGCCATCAGTGAGGCGGAGGACTATGGCTACACCTTC | CAISEAEDYGYTF
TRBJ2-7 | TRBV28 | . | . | TGTGCCAGCAGACTCGACCAGGTGAAGGAGCAGTACTTC | CASRLDQVKEQYF
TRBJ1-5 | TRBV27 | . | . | TGTGCCAGCAGCCTGACTGAGAATAGCAATCAGCCCCAGCATTTT | CASSLTENSNQPQHF
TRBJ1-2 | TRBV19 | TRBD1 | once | TGTGCCAGTAGTAGCGAGACAGGGGGCAGATATGGCTACACCTTC | CASSSETGGRYGYTF
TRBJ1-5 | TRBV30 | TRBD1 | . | TGTGCCTGGAGTTTCCGGGACAGGGAATATAGCAATCAGCCCCAGCATTTT | CAWSFRDREYSNQPQHF
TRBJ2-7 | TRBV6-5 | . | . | TGTGCCAGCAGTTCCCCGAGGGTCCTTTACGAGCAGTACTTC | CASSSPRVLYEQYF
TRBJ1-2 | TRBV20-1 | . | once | TGCAGTGCTGCGTATGGCTACACCTTC | CSAAYGYTF
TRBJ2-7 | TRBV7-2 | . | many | TGTGCCAGCAGCTTAGCGCGCGGGGCCATCTACGAGCAGTACTTC | CASSLARGAIYEQYF
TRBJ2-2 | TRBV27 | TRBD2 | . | TGTGCCAGCAGTAAACTAGCGGGAGGGCCTACCGGGGAGCTGTTTTTT | CASSKLAGGPTGELFF
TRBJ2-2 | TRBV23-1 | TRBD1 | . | TGCGCCAGCAGTCAATTGAGGGGGCTGAACACCGGGGAGCTGTTTTTT | CASSQLRGLNTGELFF
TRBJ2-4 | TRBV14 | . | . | TGTGCCAGCAGCCCCATATTAGGGGGCAAAAACATTCAGTACTTC | CASSPILGGKNIQYF
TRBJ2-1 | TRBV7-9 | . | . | TGTGCCAGCAGCTCTGGGGGGGCTCCCCCACCCTACAATGAGCAGTTCTTC | CASSSGGAPPPYNEQFF
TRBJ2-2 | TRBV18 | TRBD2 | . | TGTGCCAGCTCCCGGGGGACTAGCGGGAGTTCCGGGGAGCTGTTTTTT | CASSRGTSGSSGELFF
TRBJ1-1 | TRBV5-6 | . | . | TGTGCCAGCAGCTTGGGACGGGGCACTGAAGCTTTCTTT | CASSLGRGTEAFF
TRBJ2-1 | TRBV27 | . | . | TGTGCCAGCAGTTTAACCTACTTCAATGAGCAGTTCTTC | CASSLTYFNEQFF
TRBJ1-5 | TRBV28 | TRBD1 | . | TGTGCCAGCAGTTTGACAGGGCGGTGGCAGCCCCAGCATTTT | CASSLTGRWQPQHF
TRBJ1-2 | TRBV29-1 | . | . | TGCAGCGTTGATAAGTTTTCGGGGGGGGGCTACACCTTC | CSVDKFSGGGYTF
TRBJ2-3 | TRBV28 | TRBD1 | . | TGTGCCAGCAGACCATATAGGGACAGGGGAACAGATACGCAGTATTTT | CASRPYRDRGTDTQYF